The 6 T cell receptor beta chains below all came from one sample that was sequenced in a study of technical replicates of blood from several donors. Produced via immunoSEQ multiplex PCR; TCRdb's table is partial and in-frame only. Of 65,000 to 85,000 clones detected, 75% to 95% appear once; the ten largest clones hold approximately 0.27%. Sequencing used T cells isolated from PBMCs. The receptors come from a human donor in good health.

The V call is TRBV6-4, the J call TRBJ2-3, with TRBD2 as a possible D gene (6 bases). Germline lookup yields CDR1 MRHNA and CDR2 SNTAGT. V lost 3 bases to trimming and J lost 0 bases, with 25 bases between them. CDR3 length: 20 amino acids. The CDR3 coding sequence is TGTGCCAGCAGTGAACGGGGACTCGACCGTTTTTCGACTAGCACAGATACGCAGTATTTT. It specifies CASSERGLDRFSTSTDTQYF.

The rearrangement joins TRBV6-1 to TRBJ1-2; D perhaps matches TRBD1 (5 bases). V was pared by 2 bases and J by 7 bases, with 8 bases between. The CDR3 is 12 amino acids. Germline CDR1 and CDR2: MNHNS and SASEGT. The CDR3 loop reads CASSEQGAGYTF. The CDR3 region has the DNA TGTGCCAGCAGTGAACAGGGTGCTGGCTACACCTTC.

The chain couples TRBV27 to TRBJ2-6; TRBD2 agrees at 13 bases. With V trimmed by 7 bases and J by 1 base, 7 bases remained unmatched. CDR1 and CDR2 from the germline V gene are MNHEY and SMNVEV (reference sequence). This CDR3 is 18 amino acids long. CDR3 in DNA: TGTGCCAGCACCGGTGCGGGACTAGCGGGATCTGGGGCCAACGTCCTGACTTTC. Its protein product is CASTGAGLAGSGANVLTF.

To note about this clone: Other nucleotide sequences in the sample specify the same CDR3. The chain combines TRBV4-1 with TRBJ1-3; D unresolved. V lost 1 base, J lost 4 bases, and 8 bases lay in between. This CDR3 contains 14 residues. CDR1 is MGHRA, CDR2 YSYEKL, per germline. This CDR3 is CASSQGSRGNTIYF. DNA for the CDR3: TGCGCCAGCAGCCAAGGGTCCAGGGGAAACACCATATATTTT.

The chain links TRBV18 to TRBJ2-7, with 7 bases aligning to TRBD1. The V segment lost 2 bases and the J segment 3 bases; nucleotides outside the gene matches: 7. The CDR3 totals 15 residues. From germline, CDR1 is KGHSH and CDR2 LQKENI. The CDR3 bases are TGTGCCAGCTCACCAGGGGACAGCTTACTCTACGAGCAGTACTTC. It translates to CASSPGDSLLYEQYF.

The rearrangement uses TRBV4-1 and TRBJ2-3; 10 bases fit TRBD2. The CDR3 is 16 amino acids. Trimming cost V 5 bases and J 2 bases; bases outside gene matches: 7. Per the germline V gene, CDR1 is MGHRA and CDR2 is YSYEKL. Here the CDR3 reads CASSFGLAAVTDTQYF. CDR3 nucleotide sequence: TGCGCCAGCAGCTTCGGACTAGCGGCGGTCACAGATACGCAGTATTTT.